The T cell receptor (beta chain) described here comes from a study of response to subunit inactivated influenza vaccine. Study-wide results and caveats: It was suggested by the authors that few new T cells are recruited by each seasonal influenza vaccination.

TCRdb re-analysed the RT-PCR reads in MiXCR, keeping a single row per CDR3 protein. The table has 650,000 to 800,000 distinct CDR3 sequences, roughly 13% seen once. This clonotype has a handful of counts. No antigen is known for it. Germline CDR1 reads SGHTA; CDR2 reads FQGNSA. V was pared by 6 bases and J by 5 bases, with 9 bases between. CDR3 length equals 12 residues. The chain recombines TRBV7-2 with TRBJ2-3, with D possibly being TRBD2 (6 bases). The source is a man aged 45-60 years who received an inactivated influenza vaccine. Here the sequenced sample was PBMCs from blood, taken 14 to 15 days before vaccination. CDR3 in DNA: TGTGCCAGCAGACCGGAGGGAGATACGCAGTATTTT. It codes for CASRPEGDTQYF.